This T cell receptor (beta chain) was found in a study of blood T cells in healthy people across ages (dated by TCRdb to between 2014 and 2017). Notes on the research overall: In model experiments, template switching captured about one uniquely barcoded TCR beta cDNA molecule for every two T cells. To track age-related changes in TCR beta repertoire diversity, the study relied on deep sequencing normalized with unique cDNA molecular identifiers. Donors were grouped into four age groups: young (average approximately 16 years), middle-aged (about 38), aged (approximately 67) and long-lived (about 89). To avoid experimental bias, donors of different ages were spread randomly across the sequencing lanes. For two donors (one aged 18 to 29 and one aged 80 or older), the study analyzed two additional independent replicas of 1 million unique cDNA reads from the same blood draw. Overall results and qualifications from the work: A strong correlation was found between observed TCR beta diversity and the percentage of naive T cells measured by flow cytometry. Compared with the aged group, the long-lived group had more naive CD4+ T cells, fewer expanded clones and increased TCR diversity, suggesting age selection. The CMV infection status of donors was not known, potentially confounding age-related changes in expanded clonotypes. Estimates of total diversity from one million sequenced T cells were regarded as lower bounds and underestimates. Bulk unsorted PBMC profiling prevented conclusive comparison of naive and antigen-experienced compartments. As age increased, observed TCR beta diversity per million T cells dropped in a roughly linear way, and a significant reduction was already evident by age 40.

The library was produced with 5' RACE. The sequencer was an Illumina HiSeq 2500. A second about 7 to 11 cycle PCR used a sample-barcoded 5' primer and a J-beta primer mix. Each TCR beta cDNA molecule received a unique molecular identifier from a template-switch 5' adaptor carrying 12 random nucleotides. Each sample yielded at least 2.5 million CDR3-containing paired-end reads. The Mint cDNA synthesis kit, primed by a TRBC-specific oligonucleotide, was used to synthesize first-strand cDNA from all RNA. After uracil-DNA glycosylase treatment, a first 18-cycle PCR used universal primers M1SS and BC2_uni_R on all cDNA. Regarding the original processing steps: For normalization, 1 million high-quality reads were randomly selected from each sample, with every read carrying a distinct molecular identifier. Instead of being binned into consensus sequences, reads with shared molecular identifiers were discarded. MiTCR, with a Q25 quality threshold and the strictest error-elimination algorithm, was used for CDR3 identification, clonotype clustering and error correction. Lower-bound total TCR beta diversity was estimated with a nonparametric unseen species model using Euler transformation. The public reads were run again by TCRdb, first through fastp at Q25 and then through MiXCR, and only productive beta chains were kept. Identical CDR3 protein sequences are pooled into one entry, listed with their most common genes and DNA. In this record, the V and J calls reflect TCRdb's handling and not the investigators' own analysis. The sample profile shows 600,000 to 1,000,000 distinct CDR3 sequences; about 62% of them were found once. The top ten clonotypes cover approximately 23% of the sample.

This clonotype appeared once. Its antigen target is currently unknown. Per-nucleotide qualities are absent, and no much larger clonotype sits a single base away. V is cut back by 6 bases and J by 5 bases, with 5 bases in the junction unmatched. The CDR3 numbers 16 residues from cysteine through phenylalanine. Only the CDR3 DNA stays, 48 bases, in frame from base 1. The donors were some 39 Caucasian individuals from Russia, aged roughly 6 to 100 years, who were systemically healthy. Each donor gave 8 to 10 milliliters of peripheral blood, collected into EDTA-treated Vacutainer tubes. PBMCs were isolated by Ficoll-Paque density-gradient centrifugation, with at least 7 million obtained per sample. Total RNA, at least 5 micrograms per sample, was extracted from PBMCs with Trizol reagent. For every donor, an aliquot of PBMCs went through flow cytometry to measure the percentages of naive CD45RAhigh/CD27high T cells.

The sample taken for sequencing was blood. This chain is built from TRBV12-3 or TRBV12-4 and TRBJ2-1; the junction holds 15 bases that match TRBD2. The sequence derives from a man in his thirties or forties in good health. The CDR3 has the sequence CASRGTSGGRDNEQFF. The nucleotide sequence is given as TGTGCCAGCAGGGGGACTAGCGGGGGGAGGGACAATGAGCAGTTCTTC.